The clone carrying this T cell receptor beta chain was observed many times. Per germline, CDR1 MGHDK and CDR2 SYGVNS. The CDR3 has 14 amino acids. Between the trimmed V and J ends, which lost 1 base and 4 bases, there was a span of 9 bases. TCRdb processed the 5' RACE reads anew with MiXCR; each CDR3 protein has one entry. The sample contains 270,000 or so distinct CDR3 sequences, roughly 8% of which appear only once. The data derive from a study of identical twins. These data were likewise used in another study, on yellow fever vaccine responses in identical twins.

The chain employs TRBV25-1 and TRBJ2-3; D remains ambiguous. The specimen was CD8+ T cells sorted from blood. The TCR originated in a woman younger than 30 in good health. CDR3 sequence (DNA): TGTGCCAGCAGTGAATTCCGGAATTCAGATACGCAGTATTTT. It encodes CASSEFRNSDTQYF.